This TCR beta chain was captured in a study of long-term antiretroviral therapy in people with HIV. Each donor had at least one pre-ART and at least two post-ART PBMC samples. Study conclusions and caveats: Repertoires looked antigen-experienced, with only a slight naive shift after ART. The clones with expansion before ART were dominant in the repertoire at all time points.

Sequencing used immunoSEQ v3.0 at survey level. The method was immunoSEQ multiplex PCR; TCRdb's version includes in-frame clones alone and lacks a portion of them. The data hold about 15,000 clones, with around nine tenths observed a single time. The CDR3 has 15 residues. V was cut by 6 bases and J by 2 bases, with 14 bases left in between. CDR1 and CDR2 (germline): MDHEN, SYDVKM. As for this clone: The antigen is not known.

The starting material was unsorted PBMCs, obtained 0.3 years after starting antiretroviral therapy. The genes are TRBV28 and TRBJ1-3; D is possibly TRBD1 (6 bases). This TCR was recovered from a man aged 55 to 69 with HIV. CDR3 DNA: TGTGCCAGCAGACCCCACGGGGGCGCTGGAAACACCATATATTTT. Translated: CASRPHGGAGNTIYF.